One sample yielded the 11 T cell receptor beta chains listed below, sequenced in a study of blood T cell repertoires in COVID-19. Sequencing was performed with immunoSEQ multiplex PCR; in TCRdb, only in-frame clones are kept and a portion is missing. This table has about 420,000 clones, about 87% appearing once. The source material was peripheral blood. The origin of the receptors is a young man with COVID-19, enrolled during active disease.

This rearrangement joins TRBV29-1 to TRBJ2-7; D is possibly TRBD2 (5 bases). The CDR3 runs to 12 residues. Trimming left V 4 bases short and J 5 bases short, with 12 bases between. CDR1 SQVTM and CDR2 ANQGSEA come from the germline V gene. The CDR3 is CSVGEGRDEQYF. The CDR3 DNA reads TGCAGCGTTGGAGAGGGCCGCGACGAGCAGTACTTC.

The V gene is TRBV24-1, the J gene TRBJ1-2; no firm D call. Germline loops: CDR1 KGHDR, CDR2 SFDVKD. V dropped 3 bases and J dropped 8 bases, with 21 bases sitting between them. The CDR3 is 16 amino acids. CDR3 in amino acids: CATSDPTEQMTGGYTF. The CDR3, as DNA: TGTGCCACCAGTGATCCAACGGAACAGATGACGGGAGGCTACACCTTC.

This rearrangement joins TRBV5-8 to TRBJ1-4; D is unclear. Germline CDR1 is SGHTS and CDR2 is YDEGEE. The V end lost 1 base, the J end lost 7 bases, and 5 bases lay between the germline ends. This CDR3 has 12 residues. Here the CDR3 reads CASSLIGEKLFF. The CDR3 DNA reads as TGTGCCAGCAGCTTGATCGGTGAAAAACTGTTTTTT. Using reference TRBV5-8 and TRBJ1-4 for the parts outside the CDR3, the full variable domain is EAGVTQSPTHLIKTRGQQATLRCSPISGHTSVYWYQQALGLGLQFLLWYDEGEERNRGNFPPRFSGRQFPNYSSELNVNALELEDSALYLCASSLIGEKLFFGSGTQLSVL.

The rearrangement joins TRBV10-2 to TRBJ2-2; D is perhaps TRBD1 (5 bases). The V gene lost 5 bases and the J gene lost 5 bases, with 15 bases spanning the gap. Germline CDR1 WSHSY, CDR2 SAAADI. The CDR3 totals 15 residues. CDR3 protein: CASSPIQAGTGELFF. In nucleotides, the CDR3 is TGCGCCAGCAGTCCCATCCAGGCAGGGACCGGGGAGCTGTTTTTT.

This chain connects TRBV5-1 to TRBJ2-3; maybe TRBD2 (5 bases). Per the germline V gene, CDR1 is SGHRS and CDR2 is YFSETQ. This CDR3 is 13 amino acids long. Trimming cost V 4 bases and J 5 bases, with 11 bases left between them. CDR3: CASSHRRGDTQYF. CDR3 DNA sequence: TGCGCCAGCAGCCACAGACGGGGAGATACGCAGTATTTT.

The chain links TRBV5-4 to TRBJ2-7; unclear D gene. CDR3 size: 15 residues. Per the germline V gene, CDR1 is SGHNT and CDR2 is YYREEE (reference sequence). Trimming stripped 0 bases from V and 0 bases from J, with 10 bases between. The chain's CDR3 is CASSLDGRSSYEQYF. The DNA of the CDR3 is TGTGCCAGCAGCTTGGACGGAAGGAGCTCCTACGAGCAGTACTTC.

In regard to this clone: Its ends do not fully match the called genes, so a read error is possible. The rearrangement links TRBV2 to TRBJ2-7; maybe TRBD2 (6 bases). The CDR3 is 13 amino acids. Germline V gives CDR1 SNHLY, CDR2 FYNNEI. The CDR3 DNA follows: TGTGCCAGCAGCGAAGCGGGCCCGCCAGAGCAGTACTTC. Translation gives CASSEAGPPEQYF.

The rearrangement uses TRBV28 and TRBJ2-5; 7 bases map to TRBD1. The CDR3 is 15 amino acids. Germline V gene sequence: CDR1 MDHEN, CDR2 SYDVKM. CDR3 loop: CATYSPRGTWETQYF. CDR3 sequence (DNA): TGTGCTACATATTCCCCCAGGGGGACGTGGGAGACCCAGTACTTC.

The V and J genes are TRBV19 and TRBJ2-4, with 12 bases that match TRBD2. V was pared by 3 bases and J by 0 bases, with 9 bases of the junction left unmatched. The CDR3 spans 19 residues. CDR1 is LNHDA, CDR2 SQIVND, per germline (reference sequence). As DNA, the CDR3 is TGTGCCAGTAGTATCGAGACTAGCGGGGGACCGATAGCCAAAAACATTCAGTACTTC. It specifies CASSIETSGGPIAKNIQYF.

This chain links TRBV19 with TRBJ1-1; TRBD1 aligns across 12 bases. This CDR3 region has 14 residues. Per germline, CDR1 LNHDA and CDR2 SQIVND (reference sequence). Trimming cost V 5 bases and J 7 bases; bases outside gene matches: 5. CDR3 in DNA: TGTGCCAGTAGTTGGGGACAGGGGGCGGGTGAAGCTTTCTTT. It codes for CASSWGQGAGEAFF.

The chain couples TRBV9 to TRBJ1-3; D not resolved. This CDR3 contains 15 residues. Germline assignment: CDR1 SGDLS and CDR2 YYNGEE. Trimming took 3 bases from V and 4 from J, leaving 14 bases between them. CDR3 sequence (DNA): TGTGCCAGCAGCGGAGCGACCTCGGGGGGAAACACCATATATTTT. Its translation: CASSGATSGGNTIYF.